Reported below is one T cell receptor (beta chain). V was pared by 4 bases and J by 9 bases, with 13 bases between. Germline V gene data show CDR1 as SGHDN and CDR2 as FVKESK. The CDR3 runs to 13 residues. What was sequenced were expressed TCRB transcripts, since all of the isolated RNA had been reverse transcribed. TCRdb's copy holds only in-frame clones and misses some; the assay was immunoSEQ multiplex PCR. Here the sample spans 350,000 to 400,000 clones, around 15% being singletons. The data stem from a study of beta chain features in type 1 diabetes. Sequences were obtained from naive CD4+ T cells from blood. The chain carries TRBV14 and TRBJ2-1; D remains ambiguous. This receptor was taken from a young woman in good health. In DNA, the CDR3 is TGTGCCAGCAGCCGAAACCCGGGTGGTGAGCAGTTCTTC. This gives the protein CASSRNPGGEQFF.